Shown below are 32 T cell receptor beta chains from a single sample sequenced in a study of blood T cells in healthy people across ages. A J-beta primer mix and a sample-barcoded 5' primer were used in a second PCR of roughly 6 to 11 cycles. From the 5' RACE reads, TCRdb called clonotypes with MiXCR, one entry per CDR3 protein. Of around 500,000 distinct CDR3 sequences detected, under 55% appear once; the ten largest clones hold just under 25%. Specimen: blood. These receptors were obtained from a man aged 80 or over in good health.

The chain is built from TRBV7-9 and TRBJ2-1; 8 bases are shared with TRBD1. There are 14 residues in the CDR3. The V gene's germline CDR1 is SEHNR and CDR2 FQNEAQ (reference sequence). V was clipped by 8 bases and J by 6 bases; unmatched bases: 9. CDR3 coding DNA: TGTGCCAGCCGCCGGGACAGGAACGTCAATGAGCAGTTCTTC. The encoded protein is CASRRDRNVNEQFF.

The chain uses TRBV28 and TRBJ2-3, with D possibly called TRBD1 or TRBD2 (5 bases each). This CDR3 contains 16 residues. Germline V CDR1 and CDR2: MDHEN, SYDVKM. Deletions cut 3 bases from V and 3 bases from J, with 16 bases between. The CDR3 loop reads CASSFLGDRITDTQYF. Here the CDR3 DNA reads TGTGCCAGCAGTTTCTTGGGGGATAGGATTACAGATACGCAGTATTTT.

The chain employs TRBV9 and TRBJ2-5; 7 bases fit TRBD1. The CDR3 is made up of 14 amino acids. The germline V gene encodes CDR1 SGDLS and CDR2 YYNGEE. V shed 3 bases, J shed 5 bases, and the junction held 7 bases outside the gene matches. The CDR3 here is CASSAGMDRETQYF. CDR3 DNA: TGTGCCAGCAGCGCGGGGATGGACAGGGAGACCCAGTACTTC.

V gene TRBV12-3 or TRBV12-4 combines with J gene TRBJ1-3, with TRBD1 as a possible D gene (5 bases). V was shortened by 6 bases and J by 2 bases, with 11 bases between the two germline ends. The CDR3 is 14 amino acids. The DNA for the CDR3 is TGTGCCAGCAGAAATACAGGAACTGGAAACACCATATATTTT. It encodes CASRNTGTGNTIYF.

V and J are TRBV29-1 and TRBJ1-1; D is undetermined. The germline CDR1 and CDR2 sequences are SQVTM and ANQGSEA. Trimming pared 6 bases from V and 4 bases from J, leaving 15 bases between. There are 13 residues in the CDR3. In DNA form, the CDR3 reads TGCAGCGTGGGCTACAGTGGGTTCACTGAAGCTTTCTTT. It specifies CSVGYSGFTEAFF.

The chain links TRBV7-2 to TRBJ2-7, with 7 bases identical to TRBD2. This CDR3 comprises 14 residues. V lost 7 bases, J lost 1 base, and 7 bases stayed unmatched. Germline lookup yields CDR1 SGHTA and CDR2 FQGNSA. The CDR3 bases are TGTGCCAGCACCACCGGGACTACTTCCTACGAGCAGTACTTC. Its translation is CASTTGTTSYEQYF.

V is TRBV6-6 and J is TRBJ2-2; 14 nucleotides agree with TRBD2. CDR3 length: 16 amino acids. CDR1 is MNHNY and CDR2 is SVGAGI in the germline V gene (reference sequence). Losses at the gene ends were 0 bases for V and 6 bases for J; bases not matched to a gene: 0. The CDR3 sequence is CASSYSTSGRAGELFF. As DNA, the CDR3 is TGTGCCAGCAGTTACTCGACTAGCGGGAGGGCCGGGGAGCTGTTTTTT.

This chain uses TRBV19 with TRBJ2-1; D is undetermined. V was trimmed by 1 base and J by 7 bases, leaving 11 bases between them. Germline-derived CDR1 and CDR2 are LNHDA and SQIVND (reference sequence). CDR3 length: 14 amino acids. Written as DNA, the CDR3 is TGTGCCAGTAGTATAGGGGTAGTTGGTAATGAGCAGTTCTTC. It specifies CASSIGVVGNEQFF.

A word on this clonotype: Since a much larger clone is just one base distant, this may be a read error. The genes are TRBV6-5 and TRBJ2-1; D unclear. Germline-derived CDR1 and CDR2 are MNHEY and SVGAGI. The V end was cut by 0 bases, the J end by 6 bases, with 18 bases between. The CDR3 sequence is 17 residues long. The CDR3 region has the DNA TGTGCCAGCAGTTACTCGAGGCGTCGGTCGATAGGCAATGAGCAGTTCTTC. It translates to CASSYSRRRSIGNEQFF.

The CDR3 DNA sequence: TGTGCCAGCAGCTCCACAGCTAACTATGGCTACACCTTC. The encoded protein is CASSSTANYGYTF. The chain couples TRBV7-2 to TRBJ1-2; D ambiguous. Germline V gives CDR1 SGHTA, CDR2 FQGNSA. This CDR3 spans 13 amino acids. Trimming took 4 bases from V and 0 from J, leaving 6 bases between them.

The chain links TRBV7-9 to TRBJ1-4; no definite D call. CDR3 size: 13 residues. The V and J ends lost 7 bases and 4 bases respectively, with 10 bases between them. Germline V gene lookup returns CDR1 SEHNR and CDR2 FQNEAQ (reference sequence). CDR3 nucleotides: TGTGCCAGCACAAACGGGGATAATGAAAAACTGTTTTTT. It translates to CASTNGDNEKLFF.

This clonotype showed up just a few times. V usage is TRBV4-1 and J usage is TRBJ2-5; D gene uncertain. Trimming took off 1 base at V and 5 bases at J, with 11 bases between the two ends. Germline assignment: CDR1 MGHRA and CDR2 YSYEKL. This CDR3 is built from 14 residues. CDR3 in DNA: TGCGCCAGCAGCCAAGCTGGGGTATACGAGACCCAGTACTTC. Protein product: CASSQAGVYETQYF.

In the case of this clonotype: The junction departs from germline at one end; a sequencing error may be responsible. The chain carries TRBV2 and TRBJ2-5; weak D call: TRBD1 (5 bases). Germline CDR1 SNHLY, CDR2 FYNNEI. The CDR3 length is 15 residues. CDR3 in DNA: TGTGCCAGCAGCGAAGATCTACAGGAGAAAGAGACCCAGTACTTC. Its translation: CASSEDLQEKETQYF.

The V and J genes are TRBV7-2 and TRBJ2-3, with a tentative D call TRBD1 (5 bases). This CDR3 is built from 16 residues. Germline V CDR1 and CDR2: SGHTA, FQGNSA. With 3 bases removed from V and 0 bases from J, the gap between germline ends came to 13 bases. The CDR3 coding sequence is TGTGCCAGCAGCTTTCCCAGGGATGGGAGCACAGATACGCAGTATTTT. Translating gives CASSFPRDGSTDTQYF.

The chain uses TRBV7-3 and TRBJ2-1; 14 nucleotides match TRBD2. CDR3 length equals 19 residues. Losses at the gene ends were 1 base for V and 3 bases for J; bases not matched to a gene: 8. Germline CDR1 reads SGHTA; CDR2 reads FQGTGA. CDR3 in DNA: TGTGCCAGCAGCTTAAGGGGACTAGCGGGGGAAGGGATCTACAATGAGCAGTTCTTC. Translation: CASSLRGLAGEGIYNEQFF. The full variable domain, in which reference TRBV7-3 and TRBJ2-1 provide the parts outside the CDR3, is GAGVSQTPSNKVTEKGKYVELRCDPISGHTALYWYRQSLGQGPEFLIYFQGTGAADDSGLPNDRFFAVRPEGSVSTLKIQRTERGDSAVYLCASSLRGLAGEGIYNEQFFGPGTRLTVL.

In DNA form, the CDR3 reads TGCAGTGTTCCTACCGACAGGACTTACTATGGCTACACCTTC. It yields the protein CSVPTDRTYYGYTF. The chain couples TRBV20-1 to TRBJ1-2, with D possibly TRBD1 on 6 matching bases. The V gene's germline CDR1 is DFQATT and CDR2 SNEGSKA (reference sequence). Trimming removed 7 bases from V and 3 bases from J, with 18 bases in between. CDR3 size: 14 residues.

This rearrangement joins TRBV7-9 to TRBJ2-5; no firm D call. The V gene lost 1 base and the J gene lost 7 bases, with 13 bases spanning the gap. Per germline, CDR1 SEHNR and CDR2 FQNEAQ (reference sequence). There are 14 residues in the CDR3. The CDR3 loop reads CASSLGLDEATQYF. The CDR3 nucleotides read TGTGCCAGCAGCTTAGGGCTAGATGAGGCGACCCAGTACTTC.

This clonotype was detected a few times. A much bigger clone sits one base away, suggesting this may be a read error. V and J are TRBV6-5 and TRBJ2-1, with TRBD2 matching over 9 bases. The better agreement between TRBJ2-7 and the DNA end casts doubt on the J call. This CDR3 has 15 amino acids. Looked up from germline, CDR1 is MNHEY and CDR2 is SVGAGI. The CDR3 sequence: CASRPGLALYNEQYF. CDR3 bases: TGTGCCAGCAGGCCGGGACTAGCACTCTACAATGAGCAGTACTTC.

The chain uses TRBV6-6 and TRBJ2-3, with D unclear. V was trimmed by 4 bases and J by 2 bases, leaving 4 bases between them. The CDR3 extends over 12 amino acids. The germline CDR1 and CDR2 sequences are MNHNY and SVGAGI (reference sequence). The CDR3 bases are TGTGCCAGCAGTTGGGACACAGATACGCAGTATTTT. This translates into CASSWDTDTQYF.

This chain connects TRBV7-2 to TRBJ2-1, with D tentatively TRBD1 or TRBD2 (5 bases each). Germline-derived CDR1 and CDR2 are SGHTA and FQGNSA. This CDR3 has 18 residues. Trimming shortened V by 1 base and J by 3 bases, and 19 bases separated the two germline ends. In DNA, the CDR3 is TGTGCCAGCAGCTTAGGGTCGGTTAGCGCAGGGAACTACAATGAGCAGTTCTTC. The encoded protein is CASSLGSVSAGNYNEQFF.

The chain couples TRBV24-1 to TRBJ2-5; TRBD1 agrees at 9 bases. The germline V gene encodes CDR1 KGHDR and CDR2 SFDVKD. The CDR3 is made up of 15 amino acids. Germline trimming cut 6 bases from V and 3 bases from J; bases unmatched to any gene: 7. The chain's CDR3 is CATSSPTGGKETQYF. CDR3 in DNA: TGTGCCACCAGTTCTCCAACAGGGGGCAAAGAGACCCAGTACTTC.

CDR3 nucleotides: TGTGCCAGCAGCCAGAGGGTAACCAAAACCGACAATGAGCAGTTCTTC. This translates into CASSQRVTKTDNEQFF. The chain recombines TRBV7-2 with TRBJ2-1; possibly TRBD2 for D (5 bases). Germline CDR1 and CDR2: SGHTA and FQGNSA. This CDR3 has 16 amino acids. V was shortened by 5 bases and J by 5 bases, with 19 bases between the two germline ends.

The rearrangement links TRBV20-1 to TRBJ2-7, with 8 nucleotides matching TRBD1. Per germline, CDR1 DFQATT and CDR2 SNEGSKA (reference sequence). With V trimmed by 2 bases and J by 2 bases, 5 bases remained unmatched. The length of the CDR3 is 14 residues. The CDR3 loop is CSARPGQAPYEQYF. For the CDR3, the DNA is TGCAGTGCTAGACCGGGACAGGCCCCCTACGAGCAGTACTTC.

Regarding this clonotype: Germline and junction disagree at one end, which may indicate a read error. DNA for the CDR3: TGTGTCAGCACCAGGACAGAACGTACCAAAAACATTCAGTACTTC. Its protein product is CVSTRTERTKNIQYF. The chain joins TRBV6-6 to TRBJ2-4; a possible D gene is TRBD1 (6 bases). Germline V gene sequence: CDR1 MNHNY, CDR2 SVGAGI (reference sequence). The CDR3 spans 15 residues.

This chain joins TRBV10-3 and TRBJ2-3; 7 bases are shared with TRBD1. The germline V gene encodes CDR1 ENHRY and CDR2 SYGVKD. The V and J ends lost 4 bases and 4 bases, in that order; junction bases with no gene match: 5. This CDR3 has 14 amino acids. CDR3 bases: TGTGCCATCAGTGTCAGGGGGATCGCAGATACGCAGTATTTT. The encoded protein is CAISVRGIADTQYF.

This chain joins TRBV5-1 and TRBJ2-6, with a possible D match to TRBD1 (6 bases). The ends were cut back, 0 bases at V and 4 bases at J, with 14 bases in the middle. Germline V gene data show CDR1 as SGHRS and CDR2 as YFSETQ. CDR3 length equals 17 residues. The CDR3 nucleotides read TGCGCCAGCAGCTTGGATTACAGGGTTCTGGGGGCCAACGTCCTGACTTTC. It translates to CASSLDYRVLGANVLTF.

V usage is TRBV29-1 and J usage is TRBJ2-7; 8 nucleotides align to TRBD2. CDR1 is SQVTM, CDR2 ANQGSEA, per germline. The CDR3 loop spans 14 amino acids. V was clipped by 7 bases and J by 0 bases; unmatched bases: 8. The CDR3 nucleotides are TGCAGCGCAACAACTAGCGGAGGCTCCTACGAGCAGTACTTC. Its translation is CSATTSGGSYEQYF.

There are a few counts of this clonotype. This chain connects TRBV11-2 to TRBJ2-1; D perhaps matches TRBD2 (6 bases). The CDR3 has 14 residues. V lost 10 bases, J lost 4 bases, and 17 bases lay in between. Germline values: CDR1 SGHAT, CDR2 FQNNGV. The DNA for the CDR3 is TGTGCCACCAGATTCGGAGGGCCTTACAATGAGCAGTTCTTC. It yields the protein CATRFGGPYNEQFF.

This clonotype appeared many times. The J gene is TRBJ2-7, the V gene TRBV29-1, with D hard to call. In germline, CDR1 is SQVTM, CDR2 ANQGSEA. The CDR3 is 11 amino acids. V was pared by 5 bases and J by 1 base, with 6 bases between. The CDR3 here is CSVKSSYEQYF. The CDR3 DNA follows: TGCAGCGTTAAGTCGTCCTACGAGCAGTACTTC.

The chain uses TRBV2 and TRBJ2-5, with D hard to call. Trimming pared 8 bases from V and 5 bases from J, leaving 21 bases between. Germline CDR1 reads SNHLY; CDR2 reads FYNNEI. The CDR3 extends over 15 amino acids. CDR3 coding DNA: TGTGCCAGCTCACCACGGATAACGGGTCTGGAGACCCAGTACTTC. It specifies CASSPRITGLETQYF.

Turning to this clonotype: A single base separates this from a much larger clone, so it may be a read error. The genes are TRBV7-9 and TRBJ2-5; D gene uncertain. The DNA end is more similar to TRBJ2-7, so the J call may be wrong. Germline CDR1 and CDR2: SEHNR and FQNEAQ (reference sequence). The CDR3 contains 13 residues. The CDR3 sequence: CASSVGGKYEQYF. In DNA form, the CDR3 reads TGTGCCAGCAGCGTGGGCGGCAAGTACGAGCAGTACTTC.

With respect to this clonotype: It may be a read error: a sequence one base away is much more abundant. The rearrangement joins TRBV6-6 to TRBJ1-1; a weak D match, TRBD1 (5 bases). The V and J ends lost 7 bases and 1 base respectively, with 13 bases between them. The germline gives CDR1 MNHNY, CDR2 SVGAGI (reference sequence). This CDR3 is 14 amino acids long. The CDR3 DNA reads TGTGCCAGCATAGCCGGGGGGGAGAACACTGAAGCTTTCTTT. This codes for CASIAGGENTEAFF.